The source of this T cell receptor beta chain is a study of blood T cell repertoires in COVID-19. Methods used by the authors: Amplification with reference gene primers provided the estimates of nucleated cell counts. Assay: immunoSEQ multiplex PCR; the TCRdb copy retains only in-frame clones and omits some. For V, J and clone size, that table is used; D and trimming come from the DNA. The sample comprises roughly 110,000 clones, around nine tenths of which are singletons, and around 4.5% rests with the top ten. CDR1 is MNHNS and CDR2 is SASEGT in the germline V gene. The CDR3 contains 16 residues. Trimming removed 4 bases at V and 6 bases at J, with 19 bases between.

Sequencing was done on a sample of peripheral blood. The source of this sequence is a man in his forties or fifties with acute or convalescent COVID-19. The rearrangement links TRBV6-1 to TRBJ1-5; perhaps TRBD1 as D (6 bases). The CDR3 DNA reads as TGTGCCAGCAGTGTAACCCAGGGGCTGAGGGGTCAGCCCCAGCATTTT. Its translation is CASSVTQGLRGQPQHF.